The clone carrying this TCR beta chain showed up just a few times. The antigen is undetermined. This record comes from a study of beta chain features in type 1 diabetes. Study results and limitations: Compared with healthy donors, patients appeared to share more similar naive, central memory and regulatory TCRB repertoires. Overrepresentation of cells with high TCR expression could result from cDNA sequencing. In every one of the four CD4+ subsets, TCRB CDR3s were moderately but significantly shorter in Type 1 diabetes patients.

CDR3 size: 10 residues. Germline assignment: CDR1 MDHEN and CDR2 SYDVKM. V was cut by 10 bases and J by 6 bases, with 10 bases left in between. The authors reverse transcribed all of the isolated RNA, so sequencing captured expressed TCRB transcripts. The study obtained an average of approximately 1 million reads from stem cell-like memory T cell samples. The data were produced by immunoSEQ multiplex PCR, yet TCRdb's version contains in-frame clones alone and is incomplete. The top ten clones hold approximately 0.3% of a sample with approximately 50,000 clones, 50% to 75% of them seen once. This receptor was identified in a woman in her twenties or thirties with type 1 diabetes. What was sequenced was stem cell memory CD4+ T cells from blood. The chain links TRBV28 to TRBJ2-7; D unresolved. DNA for the CDR3: TGTGCCACCCTCTCCCTCGAGCAGTACTTC. This encodes CATLSLEQYF. The full variable domain, completed using reference TRBV28 and TRBJ2-7, is DVKVTQSSRYLVKRTGEKVFLECVQDMDHENMFWYRQDPGLGLRLIYFSYDVKMKEKGDIPEGYSVSREKKERFSLILESASTNQTSMYLCATLSLEQYFGPGTRLTVT.